This paragraph covers one TCR beta chain sequence. Its antigen is unknown. Base qualities are not at hand, and no much larger clone is one base apart. Via the germline V gene (reference sequence), CDR1 is SEHNR and CDR2 FQNEAQ. Inclusive of the bounding cysteine and phenylalanine, the CDR3 is 15 residues long. The retained sequence is limited to the CDR3, 45 bases, with the frame set at the first base. V loses 1 base at its end and J loses 2 bases; junction bases beyond the gene matches: 5. The sample is drawn from a study of cytomegalovirus exposure and HLA in healthy donors (dated by TCRdb to the late 2010s). A note on the overall study: An earlier analysis of several hundred of the donors reported 250 to 350 Gb of sequence data and roughly 110 million unique TCR beta sequences from about 200 million T cells. An early release that covered roughly 600 HLA-typed donors contained around 300 gigabases of sequencing data and 65 million to 100 million unique TCR sequences. Of the 300 to 500 genotyped donors, 81% were placed in the genetic ancestry cluster associated with self-reported Caucasian donors. The study aimed to test whether cataloging public T cell receptors could reveal signatures of past pathogen exposure. Using immunosequencing, the study profiled T cell repertoires from around 680 subjects and related those repertoires to cytomegalovirus serostatus. In addition to the first cohort of around 670 subjects, a separate validation cohort of approximately 110 different subjects was used. To predict cytomegalovirus infection status, the study brought together high-throughput TCR immunosequencing, statistical association of individual TCRs with disease status, and machine learning. A later analysis re-analyzed previously published TCR beta repertoires from roughly 690 donors and added high-resolution HLA genotyping to study TCR occurrence patterns. The later analysis used no new phenotypic data to find candidate immune exposures, relying instead on TCR beta sequences and their occurrence across donors. An earlier analysis of approximately 630 of the donors applied high-throughput TCR beta sequencing to assess whether each TCR beta V gene segment acted as functional or pseudogenic. Alongside the repertoire data, information on donor age, sex, ethnicity and CMV serostatus was compiled. A later genetic analysis took genome-wide SNP genotypes for about 60% of the roughly 670 donors and used that subset as a discovery cohort. All discovery cohort repertoires had been generated using a single sequencing platform. HLA typing covered class I and class II loci at four-digit resolution. Typing coverage differed by locus: A, B, C, DRB1 and DQB1 were typed in roughly 620-640 donors, DQA1 in about 500, DPA1 in 606, and DPB1 in 450 to 490. Because of strong linkage in the cohort, 5 or 6 DR-DQ haplotypes were treated as single units for association and clustering. Among 350 to 400 genotyped donors of the cohort, an average of 235,054 unique TCR beta nucleotide sequences were sequenced per donor, roughly 20% of them non-productive. The investigation overall reported the following: Immune exposure information for the cohort was limited to CMV serostatus. According to a later analysis, parvovirus B19, influenza, CMV and Epstein-Barr virus appeared linked to several top co-occurrence clusters. In a later analysis, HLA-associated TCR beta chains showed more clonal expansion and lower generation probabilities than non-associated chains that were equally common. When HLA alleles, especially DR and DQ, strongly co-occurred, attributing TCR associations to individual alleles was difficult. According to the authors, the approach could potentially be generalized to other disease states and immunological phenotypes. A later analysis found that most CMV-associated TCR beta chains appeared HLA-restricted, with HLA associations seemingly driven largely by CMV exposure. HLA typing was unavailable for some donors at each locus, so association tests used only the typed subset. A few of the identified cytomegalovirus-associated TCR beta chains were confirmed in vitro to be specific for cytomegalovirus antigens. Some IMGT-functional V segments, including TRBV6-2 and TRBV6-3, could not be told apart with the 87-base-pair reads, so those segments were excluded. While some public TCRs were present in many individuals, most TCR sequences turned up only very rarely across donors. In the study, 164 TCR beta chains were listed as associated with cytomegalovirus. A cluster of highly shared sequence variants was judged likely to represent a technical artifact of the sequencing pipeline. Linkage disequilibrium might explain the correlated functional status among segregating V segments, but an unknown experimental factor could not be excluded. Only TCR beta chains were sequenced in this cohort, and the absence of alpha or paired-chain data limited detectable features. A further reported finding was that TCR beta sequences accurately predicted the HLA-A and HLA-B alleles for most subjects in the first cohort. Presence/absence analyses assumed roughly uniform sequencing depth across donors, an assumption that may not hold. V-gene and J-gene trimming of TCR beta chains was associated with a missense DCLRE1C variant in a later genetic analysis, and the association was replicated in an independent cohort. An earlier analysis of several hundred of the donors showed that most TCR beta V segments appeared in productive rearrangements either about 87% or about 30% of the time, which broadly matched IMGT annotations. Cytomegalovirus status was reported to be diagnosed by the classifier with high specificity and sensitivity in both the original and validation cohorts. In a later analysis, the rate of TCR association differed among HLA loci, with DRB1 alleles having the most associated TCRs and HLA-C alleles having the fewest. In a later genetic analysis, fewer N-insertions in productive TCRs were reported among donors in an Asian-associated ancestry cluster than the approximately 630-donor mean. Specific HLA alleles were associated with roughly 16,000 TCR beta sequences at a false discovery rate of 0.05 in a later analysis. Because counts were too low, about 18 rarely observed V segments, including chromosome 9 orphons, were excluded from the earlier analysis of around 590 of the donors.

The library was built by means of the immunoSEQ multiplex PCR assay. For the multiplex PCR, a mixture combining 60 forward primers for TCR Vbeta segments and 13 reverse primers for TCR Jbeta segments was used. The CDR3 region of rearranged TCR beta genes was amplified from genomic DNA by a multiplex PCR assay. Amplified TCR beta libraries were sequenced as 87-base-pair reads on the Illumina HiSeq System. For the original study's pipeline: In a later analysis, 77 million or so unique TCR beta chains were counted across the 666 repertoires, and approximately 9.9 million of these chains were shared by at least two donors. Raw reads were error-corrected and collapsed into unique sequences by a nearest-neighbor algorithm in which closely related sequences were merged to remove PCR and sequencing errors. CDR3 sequences were aligned to IMGT reference sequences to assign V, D and J gene segments. For a sequence to be retained, a match of at least six nucleotides was required to both a V gene segment and a J gene segment. Rearrangements were classified as productive when the CDR3 lacked stop codons and remained in frame with V and J, and all other rearrangements were classified as non-productive. Following IMGT convention, CDR3 was defined as the stretch from the second conserved V-encoded cysteine to the conserved J-encoded phenylalanine. The earlier analysis of 587 of the donors excluded sequences that lacked an unambiguous match to a single V gene segment. In an earlier analysis of approximately 560 of the donors, a V segment was called functional when productive rearrangements were above 56.7%, and segregating when the standard deviation between donors exceeded 5%. A statistical classification framework was built for diagnosing cytomegalovirus status from the catalog of TCR beta chain sequences. In a later analysis, TCR nucleotide sequences were compared against IMGT/GENE-DB human TR gene sequences so that V and J genes could be assigned. Using the TCRdist pipeline, a later analysis assigned CDR3 sequences along with most-parsimonious VDJ recombination scenarios. In a later analysis, every TCR beta chain was defined by the combination of its CDR3 amino acid sequence and its V-gene family, and reads without a unique V-gene family were dropped. As a way to deal with suspected cross-contamination and a sequencing artifact, a later analysis dropped hundreds of nucleotide sequences that were highly shared and had low generation probability. For each public chain, a later analysis derived a clonal expansion index from normalized ranks of inferred template counts within each repertoire. A later analysis computed generation probabilities with a VDJ recombination model fitted to out-of-frame rearrangements, and checked the results against IGoR. A later analysis scored TCR-TCR, TCR-HLA and TCR-CMV co-occurrence with hypergeometric tests, applying a repertoire-size bias correction to TCR pairs. False discovery rates were estimated in a later analysis by permuting HLA or CMV assignments 20 times. In a later analysis, co-occurring TCRs were grouped using DBSCAN, with TCRdist sequence similarity added in when clustering inside HLA-allele-positive subsets. Repertoires with fewer than 30,000 or more than 120,000 public chains were left out of co-occurrence clustering, as were roughly five repertoires with anomalous nucleotide sharing. Entries here come from immuneACCESS through TCRdb and include only in-frame sequences with V and J called. Some clones fail to appear in such tables; in the studies checked, an unresolved V gene covers under half of the shortfall, and the cause of the remainder is unknown. That table supplies the V and J calls and clone size; D and trimming were determined from the DNA. Recorded for this sample are 190,000 or so clones; 82% of them occurred a single time. Around 6.3% of the sample rests with the top ten.

In total, 500 to 700 healthy bone marrow donors made up the cohort. At the time of sampling, every cohort member was nominally healthy, though immune exposures that went unrecorded were likely present. The donor tested CMV seropositive and was one of the 289 seropositive cohort members. Every donor gave a peripheral blood sample, and the peripheral blood mononuclear cells from that sample were used for TCR beta sequencing. Genomic DNA was extracted from the blood cell samples with the Qiagen DNeasy Blood Extraction Kit. The rearranged chain carries TRBV7-9 and TRBJ2-7, with 7 bases matching TRBD1. Sequencing was performed on PBMCs. The sequence was obtained from a woman in her forties or fifties in good health and CMV-seropositive. The DNA sequence is as follows: TGTGCCAGCAGCTTAGGGTACAGGGGTCCCTACGAGCAGTACTTC. Translated, it gives CASSLGYRGPYEQYF.